The 5 T cell receptor beta chains given below trace back to one sample, sequenced in a study of PD-1 blockade in classical Hodgkin lymphoma. The time point denotes: cycle 4 day 1 (C4D1), after less than 7 weeks of nivolumab. In every patient, relapse followed autologous stem cell transplantation, while exposure to brentuximab vedotin differed. Here immunoSEQ multiplex PCR was the method, and the copy in TCRdb shows in-frame clones only, minus some. The sample has around 50,000 clones, under 80% seen once. This specimen was peripheral blood mononuclear cells (PBMCs), taken before the fourth cycle of nivolumab. Every receptor here comes from a human donor with classical Hodgkin lymphoma.

V usage is TRBV7-9 and J usage is TRBJ1-1, with D perhaps TRBD1 (6 bases). CDR3 length: 12 residues. The germline gives CDR1 SEHNR, CDR2 FQNEAQ (reference sequence). The ends were cut back, 11 bases at V and 4 bases at J, with 14 bases in the middle. As DNA, the CDR3 is TGTGCCCTCGTGGGGGGCGGCACTGAAGCTTTCTTT. Amino acids: CALVGGGTEAFF. Filled out from reference TRBV7-9 and TRBJ1-1, the complete variable domain reads DTGVSQNPRHKITKRGQNVTFRCDPISEHNRLYWYRQTLGQGPEFLTYFQNEAQLEKSRLLSDRFSAERPKGSFSTLEIQRTEQGDSAMYLCALVGGGTEAFFGQGTRLTVV.

This chain joins TRBV18 and TRBJ1-2, with a possible D match to TRBD1 (5 bases). The V gene lost 0 bases and the J gene lost 5 bases, with 10 bases spanning the gap. Looked up from germline, CDR1 is KGHSH and CDR2 is LQKENI. The length of the CDR3 is 14 residues. CDR3 amino acids: CASSPPGREYGYTF. The CDR3 DNA follows: TGTGCCAGCTCACCACCGGGCAGGGAGTATGGCTACACCTTC. The full variable domain, rest sourced from reference TRBV18 and TRBJ1-2, is NAGVMQNPRHLVRRRGQEARLRCSPMKGHSHVYWYRQLPEEGLKFMVYLQKENIIDESGMPKERFSAEFPKEGPSILRIQQVVRGDSAAYFCASSPPGREYGYTFGSGTRLTVV.

The chain combines TRBV5-1 with TRBJ2-1, with D possibly TRBD1 on 6 matching bases. CDR3 length: 13 residues. Germline V CDR1 and CDR2: SGHRS, YFSETQ. V gave up 0 bases and J gave up 12 bases, with 13 bases separating them. The CDR3 loop reads CASSLDQGLRQFF. CDR3 DNA: TGCGCCAGCAGCTTGGACCAGGGGTTGAGGCAGTTCTTC.

This chain connects TRBV9 to TRBJ2-2; the match to TRBD2 covers 8 bases. The CDR3 has 16 residues. With V trimmed by 4 bases and J by 0 bases, 5 bases remained unmatched. Germline V gene sequence: CDR1 SGDLS, CDR2 YYNGEE. CDR3 coding DNA: TGTGCCAGCAGCCTTCTAGCGGGCGCGAACACCGGGGAGCTGTTTTTT. It encodes CASSLLAGANTGELFF.

The table lists this clone with a few counts. The chain has TRBV14 and TRBJ2-7; D perhaps matches TRBD1 (6 bases). Germline V gives CDR1 SGHDN, CDR2 FVKESK. This CDR3 has 15 residues. Deletions cut 4 bases from V and 2 bases from J, with 15 bases between. The CDR3, as DNA: TGTGCCAGCAGCCTTTCCGACAGGAACCCCTACGAGCAGTACTTC. Amino acid sequence: CASSLSDRNPYEQYF.